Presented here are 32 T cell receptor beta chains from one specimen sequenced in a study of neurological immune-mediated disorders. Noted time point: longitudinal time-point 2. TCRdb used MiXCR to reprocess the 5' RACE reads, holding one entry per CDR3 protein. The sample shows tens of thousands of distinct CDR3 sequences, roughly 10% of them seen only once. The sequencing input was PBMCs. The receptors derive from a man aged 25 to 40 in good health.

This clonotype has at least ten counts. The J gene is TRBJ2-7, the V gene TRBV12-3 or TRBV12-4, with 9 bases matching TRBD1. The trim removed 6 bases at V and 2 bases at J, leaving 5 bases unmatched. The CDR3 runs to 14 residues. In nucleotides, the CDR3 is TGTGCCAGCAGCCCCGACAGGGGGGCCTACGAGCAGTACTTC. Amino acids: CASSPDRGAYEQYF.

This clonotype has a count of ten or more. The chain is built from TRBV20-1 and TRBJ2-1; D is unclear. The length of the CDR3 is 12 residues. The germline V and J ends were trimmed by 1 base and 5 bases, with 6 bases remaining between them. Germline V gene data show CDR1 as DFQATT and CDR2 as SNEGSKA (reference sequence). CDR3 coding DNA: TGCAGTGCTAGAGTATTGAACAATGAGCAGTTCTTC. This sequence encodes CSARVLNNEQFF.

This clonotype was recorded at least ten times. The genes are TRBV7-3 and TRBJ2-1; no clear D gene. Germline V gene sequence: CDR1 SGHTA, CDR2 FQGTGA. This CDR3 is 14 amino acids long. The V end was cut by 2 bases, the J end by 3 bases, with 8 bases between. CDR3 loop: CASSLYPGYNEQFF. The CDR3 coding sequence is TGTGCCAGCAGCTTATACCCAGGCTACAATGAGCAGTTCTTC.

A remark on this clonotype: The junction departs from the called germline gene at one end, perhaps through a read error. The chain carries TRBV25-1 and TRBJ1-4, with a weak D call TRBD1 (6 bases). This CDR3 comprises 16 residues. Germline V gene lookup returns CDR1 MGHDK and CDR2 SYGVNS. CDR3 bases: TGTGCCGGCAGTGAATTGCTGGGGGCTTCGAATGAAAAACTGTTTTTT. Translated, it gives CAGSELLGASNEKLFF. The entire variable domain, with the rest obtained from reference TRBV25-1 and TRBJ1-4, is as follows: EADIYQTPRYLVIGTGKKITLECSQTMGHDKMYWYQQDPGMELHLIHYSYGVNSTEKGDLSSESTVSRIRTEHFPLTLESARPSHTSQYLCAGSELLGASNEKLFFGSGTQLSVL.

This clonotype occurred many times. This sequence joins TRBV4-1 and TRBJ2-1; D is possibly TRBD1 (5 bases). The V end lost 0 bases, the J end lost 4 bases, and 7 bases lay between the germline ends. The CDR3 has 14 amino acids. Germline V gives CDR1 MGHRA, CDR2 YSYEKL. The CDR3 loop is CASSQDSGYNEQFF. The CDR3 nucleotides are TGCGCCAGCAGCCAAGATTCAGGGTACAATGAGCAGTTCTTC.

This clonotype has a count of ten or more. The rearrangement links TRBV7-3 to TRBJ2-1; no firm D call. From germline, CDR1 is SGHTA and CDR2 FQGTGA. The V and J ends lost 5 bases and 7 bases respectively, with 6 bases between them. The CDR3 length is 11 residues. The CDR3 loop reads CASSLTNEQFF. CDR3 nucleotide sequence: TGTGCCAGCAGCCTGACTAATGAGCAGTTCTTC.

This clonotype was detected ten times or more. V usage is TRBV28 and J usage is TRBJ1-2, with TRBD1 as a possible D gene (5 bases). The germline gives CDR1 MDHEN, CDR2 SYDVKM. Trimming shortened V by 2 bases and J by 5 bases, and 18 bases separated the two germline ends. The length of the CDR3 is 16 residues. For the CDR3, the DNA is TGTGCCAGCAGTTTAACCCCCCAAGGGGCGGGATATGGCTACACCTTC. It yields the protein CASSLTPQGAGYGYTF.

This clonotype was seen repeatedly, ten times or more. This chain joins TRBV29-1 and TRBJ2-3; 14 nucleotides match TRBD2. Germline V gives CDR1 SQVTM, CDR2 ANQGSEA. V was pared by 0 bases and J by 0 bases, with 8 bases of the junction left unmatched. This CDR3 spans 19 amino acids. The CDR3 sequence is CSVEDTGLAGVGSTDTQYF. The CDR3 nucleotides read TGCAGCGTTGAAGATACGGGACTAGCGGGAGTTGGGAGCACAGATACGCAGTATTTT.

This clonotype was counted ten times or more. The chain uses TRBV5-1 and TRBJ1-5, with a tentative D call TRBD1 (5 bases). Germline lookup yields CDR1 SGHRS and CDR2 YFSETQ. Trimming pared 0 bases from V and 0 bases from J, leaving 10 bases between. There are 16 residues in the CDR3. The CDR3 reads CASSLGGTFSNQPQHF. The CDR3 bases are TGCGCCAGCAGCTTGGGGGGGACTTTTAGCAATCAGCCCCAGCATTTT.

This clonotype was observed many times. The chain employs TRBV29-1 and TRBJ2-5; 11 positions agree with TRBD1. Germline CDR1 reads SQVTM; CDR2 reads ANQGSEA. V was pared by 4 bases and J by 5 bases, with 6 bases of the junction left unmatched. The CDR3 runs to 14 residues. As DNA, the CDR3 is TGCAGCGTTGCCCCCGGGACAGGGGGGGAGACCCAGTACTTC. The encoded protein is CSVAPGTGGETQYF.

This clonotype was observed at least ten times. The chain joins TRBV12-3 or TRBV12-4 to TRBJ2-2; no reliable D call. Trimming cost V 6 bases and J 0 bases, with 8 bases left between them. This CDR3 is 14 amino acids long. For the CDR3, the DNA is TGTGCCAGCAGAATGTCGGCGAACACCGGGGAGCTGTTTTTT. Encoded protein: CASRMSANTGELFF.

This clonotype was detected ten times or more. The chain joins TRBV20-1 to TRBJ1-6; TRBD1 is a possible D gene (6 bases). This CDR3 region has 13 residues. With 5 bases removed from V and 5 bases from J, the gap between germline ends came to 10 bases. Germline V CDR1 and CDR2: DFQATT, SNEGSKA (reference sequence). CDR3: CSARTDDNSPLHF. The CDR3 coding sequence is TGCAGTGCTCGGACAGACGATAATTCACCCCTCCACTTT.

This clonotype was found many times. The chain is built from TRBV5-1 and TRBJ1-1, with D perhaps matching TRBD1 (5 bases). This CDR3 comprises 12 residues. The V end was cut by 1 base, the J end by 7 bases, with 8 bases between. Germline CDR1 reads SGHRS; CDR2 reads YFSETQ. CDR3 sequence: CASSLWGNEAFF. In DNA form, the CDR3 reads TGCGCCAGCAGCTTGTGGGGGAATGAAGCTTTCTTT.

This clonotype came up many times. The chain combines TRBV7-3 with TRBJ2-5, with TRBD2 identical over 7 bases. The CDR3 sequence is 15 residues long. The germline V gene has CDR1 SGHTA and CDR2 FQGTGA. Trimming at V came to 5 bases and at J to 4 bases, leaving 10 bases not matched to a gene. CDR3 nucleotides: TGTGCCAGCAGCCCTTACCGCGGGACTATAGAGACCCAGTACTTC. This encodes CASSPYRGTIETQYF.

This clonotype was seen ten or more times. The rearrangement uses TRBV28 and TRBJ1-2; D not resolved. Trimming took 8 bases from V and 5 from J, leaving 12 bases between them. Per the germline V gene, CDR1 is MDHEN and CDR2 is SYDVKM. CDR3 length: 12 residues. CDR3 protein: CASGSRWYGYTF. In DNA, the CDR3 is TGTGCCAGCGGGAGTCGATGGTATGGCTACACCTTC.

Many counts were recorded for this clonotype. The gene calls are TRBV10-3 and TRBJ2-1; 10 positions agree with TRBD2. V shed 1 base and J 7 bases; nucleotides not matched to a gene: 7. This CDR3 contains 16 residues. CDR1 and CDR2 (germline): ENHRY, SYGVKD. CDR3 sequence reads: CAISELAGGKGNEQFF. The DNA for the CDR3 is TGTGCCATCAGTGAGTTAGCGGGAGGAAAAGGGAATGAGCAGTTCTTC.

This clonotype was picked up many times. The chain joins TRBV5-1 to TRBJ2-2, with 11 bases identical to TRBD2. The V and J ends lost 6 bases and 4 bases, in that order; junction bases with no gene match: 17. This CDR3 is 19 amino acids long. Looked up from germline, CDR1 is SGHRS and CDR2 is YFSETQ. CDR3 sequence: CASTSLGTSGSFGTGELFF. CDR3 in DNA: TGCGCCAGCACCTCCCTCGGCACTAGCGGGAGTTTTGGCACCGGGGAGCTGTTTTTT.

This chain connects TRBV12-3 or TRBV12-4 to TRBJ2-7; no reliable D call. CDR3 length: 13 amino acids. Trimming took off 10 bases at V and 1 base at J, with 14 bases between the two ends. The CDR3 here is CANSQDFSYEQYF. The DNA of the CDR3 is TGTGCCAACAGCCAAGATTTTTCCTACGAGCAGTACTTC.

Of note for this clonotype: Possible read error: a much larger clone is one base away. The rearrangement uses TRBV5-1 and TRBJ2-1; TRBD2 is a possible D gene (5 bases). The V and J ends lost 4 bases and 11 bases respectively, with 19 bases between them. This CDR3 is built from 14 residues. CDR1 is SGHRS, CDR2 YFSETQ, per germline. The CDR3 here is CASSLVERVNKQFF. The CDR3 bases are TGCGCCAGCAGCCTAGTGGAGAGGGTTAATAAGCAGTTCTTC.

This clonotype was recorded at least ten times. The CDR3: CASSFGTVTGELFF. As DNA, the CDR3 is TGCGCCAGCAGCTTCGGGACAGTGACCGGGGAGCTGTTTTTT. The chain employs TRBV5-1 and TRBJ2-2; 7 bases align to TRBD1. With 2 bases clipped from V and 5 bases from J, the junction kept 3 bases outside the gene matches. The CDR3 has 14 amino acids. Germline CDR1 and CDR2: SGHRS and YFSETQ.

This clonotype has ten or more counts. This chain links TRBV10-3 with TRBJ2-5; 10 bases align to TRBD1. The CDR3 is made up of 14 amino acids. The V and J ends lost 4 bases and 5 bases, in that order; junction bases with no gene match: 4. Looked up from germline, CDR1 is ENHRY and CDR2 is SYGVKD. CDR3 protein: CAISGGTGDETQYF. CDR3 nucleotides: TGTGCCATCAGTGGTGGGACAGGGGATGAGACCCAGTACTTC.

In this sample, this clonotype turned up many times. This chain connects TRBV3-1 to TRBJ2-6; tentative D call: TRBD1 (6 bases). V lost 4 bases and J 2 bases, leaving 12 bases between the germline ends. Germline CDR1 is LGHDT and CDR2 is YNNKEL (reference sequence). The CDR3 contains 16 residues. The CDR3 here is CASSRWQGTGANVLTF. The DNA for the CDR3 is TGTGCCAGCAGCCGATGGCAGGGGACTGGGGCCAACGTCCTGACTTTC. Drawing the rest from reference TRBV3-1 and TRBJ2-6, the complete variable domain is DTAVSQTPKYLVTQMGNDKSIKCEQNLGHDTMYWYKQDSKKFLKIMFSYNNKELIINETVPNRFSPKSPDKAHLNLHINSLELGDSAVYFCASSRWQGTGANVLTFGAGSRLTVL.

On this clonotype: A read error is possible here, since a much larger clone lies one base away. CDR3 sequence (DNA): TGTGCCGGCAGCCCAGGAGGGTTGAACACTGAAGCTTTCTTT. Protein product: CAGSPGGLNTEAFF. The V and J genes are TRBV12-3 or TRBV12-4 and TRBJ1-1; D not certain. CDR3 length: 14 amino acids.

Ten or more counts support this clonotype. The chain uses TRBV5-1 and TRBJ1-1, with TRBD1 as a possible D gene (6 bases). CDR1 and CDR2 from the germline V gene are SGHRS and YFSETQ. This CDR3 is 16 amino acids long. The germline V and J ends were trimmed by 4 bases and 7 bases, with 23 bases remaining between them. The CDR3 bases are TGCGCCAGCAGCCCGGAGGGGGGCCCACCCGAAAATGAAGCTTTCTTT. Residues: CASSPEGGPPENEAFF.

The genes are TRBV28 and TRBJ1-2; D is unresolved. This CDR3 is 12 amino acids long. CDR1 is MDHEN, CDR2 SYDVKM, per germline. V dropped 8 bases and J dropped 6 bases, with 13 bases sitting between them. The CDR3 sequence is CASFSPGDGYTF. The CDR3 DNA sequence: TGTGCCAGCTTCTCACCTGGGGATGGCTACACCTTC.

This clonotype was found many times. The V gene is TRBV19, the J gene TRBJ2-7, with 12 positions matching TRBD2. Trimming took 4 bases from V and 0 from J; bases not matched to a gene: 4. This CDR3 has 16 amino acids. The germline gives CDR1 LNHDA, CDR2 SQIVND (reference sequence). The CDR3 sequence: CASSTGLAGSSYEQYF. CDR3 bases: TGTGCCAGTAGTACCGGACTAGCGGGAAGCTCCTACGAGCAGTACTTC.

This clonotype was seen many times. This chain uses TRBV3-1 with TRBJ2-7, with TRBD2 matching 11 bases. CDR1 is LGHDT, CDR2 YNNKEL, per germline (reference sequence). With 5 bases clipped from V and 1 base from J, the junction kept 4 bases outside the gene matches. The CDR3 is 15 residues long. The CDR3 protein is CASSKGTSGSYEQYF. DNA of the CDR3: TGTGCCAGCAGCAAGGGGACTAGCGGATCCTACGAGCAGTACTTC.

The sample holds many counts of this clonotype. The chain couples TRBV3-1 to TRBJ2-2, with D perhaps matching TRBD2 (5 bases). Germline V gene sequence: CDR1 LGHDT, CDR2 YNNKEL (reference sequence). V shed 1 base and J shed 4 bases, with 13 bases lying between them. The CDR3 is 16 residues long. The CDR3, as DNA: TGTGCCAGCAGCCAAGGTTCGGGAATGGGCACCGGGGAGCTGTTTTTT. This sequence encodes CASSQGSGMGTGELFF. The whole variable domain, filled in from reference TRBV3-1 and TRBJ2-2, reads DTAVSQTPKYLVTQMGNDKSIKCEQNLGHDTMYWYKQDSKKFLKIMFSYNNKELIINETVPNRFSPKSPDKAHLNLHINSLELGDSAVYFCASSQGSGMGTGELFFGEGSRLTVL.

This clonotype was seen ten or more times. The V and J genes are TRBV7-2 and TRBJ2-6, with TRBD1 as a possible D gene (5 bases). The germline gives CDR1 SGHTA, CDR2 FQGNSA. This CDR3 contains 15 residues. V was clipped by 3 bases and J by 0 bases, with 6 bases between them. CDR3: CASSLGPSGANVLTF. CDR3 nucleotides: TGTGCCAGCAGCTTGGGGCCCTCTGGGGCCAACGTCCTGACTTTC.

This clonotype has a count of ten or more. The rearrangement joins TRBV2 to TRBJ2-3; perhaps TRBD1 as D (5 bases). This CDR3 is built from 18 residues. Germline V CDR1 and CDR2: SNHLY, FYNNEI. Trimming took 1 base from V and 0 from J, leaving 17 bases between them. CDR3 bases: TGTGCCAGCAGTGAAGAGGGGTGGGGTGGGATGAGCACAGATACGCAGTATTTT. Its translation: CASSEEGWGGMSTDTQYF.

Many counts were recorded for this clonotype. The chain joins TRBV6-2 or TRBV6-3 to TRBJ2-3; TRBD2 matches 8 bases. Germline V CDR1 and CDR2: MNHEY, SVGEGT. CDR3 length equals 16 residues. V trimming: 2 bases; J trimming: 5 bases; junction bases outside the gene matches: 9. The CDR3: CASSYATGLGRDTQYF. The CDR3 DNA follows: TGTGCCAGCAGTTACGCCACGGGACTAGGACGAGATACGCAGTATTTT.

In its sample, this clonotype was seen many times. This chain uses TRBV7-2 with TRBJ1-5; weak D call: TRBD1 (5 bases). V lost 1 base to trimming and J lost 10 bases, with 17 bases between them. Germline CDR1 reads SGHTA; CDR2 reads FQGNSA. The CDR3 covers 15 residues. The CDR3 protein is CASSLELARAEPQHF. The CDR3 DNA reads TGTGCCAGCAGCTTAGAACTTGCCAGGGCGGAACCCCAGCATTTT.